Listed here are 17 T cell receptor beta chains from one sample, sequenced in a study of CD8 T cells in Susac syndrome. RNA amounts of about 0.45 to 1 ug underwent reverse transcription with random hexamers. TCRdb re-analysed the immunoSEQ multiplex PCR reads in MiXCR, keeping a single row per CDR3 protein. Found here are about 150,000 distinct CDR3 sequences, 90% to 96% of them singletons; the top ten hold over 0.075%. What was sequenced was CD4+ T cells from PBMCs. These receptors were taken from a human donor with Susac syndrome.

The rearrangement uses TRBV3-1 and TRBJ2-4; 8 bases match TRBD2. J gave up 9 bases and V 8 bases, and 12 bases lay outside the gene matches. Germline CDR1 reads LGHDT; CDR2 reads YNNKEL (reference sequence). This CDR3 is 14 amino acids long. The CDR3 coding sequence is TGTGCCAGCCGCCCGACGGGGGGGGCGGGCATTCAGTACTTC. Translated, it gives CASRPTGGAGIQYF.

This chain connects TRBV29-1 to TRBJ2-7, with 11 bases that match TRBD1. From germline, CDR1 is SQVTM and CDR2 ANQGSEA. Unmatched junction bases numbered 10, after V lost 4 bases and J lost 5 bases. The length of the CDR3 is 15 residues. The CDR3 DNA reads as TGCAGCGTTGTACTGGACAGGGGGCGGTCGGACGAGCAGTACTTC. This sequence encodes CSVVLDRGRSDEQYF.

The gene calls are TRBV6-1 and TRBJ2-7, with 14 bases fitting TRBD2. The CDR3 length is 18 residues. The J segment lost 7 bases and the V segment lost 5 bases, leaving 16 bases of the junction unmatched. Germline CDR1 MNHNS, CDR2 SASEGT. CDR3 in amino acids: CASSPLIFGLAGGKEQYF. The DNA of the CDR3 is TGTGCCAGCAGTCCCCTTATCTTTGGACTAGCGGGAGGTAAAGAGCAGTACTTC.

This chain links TRBV29-1 with TRBJ2-1, with D possibly TRBD1 on 5 matching bases. CDR1 and CDR2 from the germline V gene are SQVTM and ANQGSEA. This CDR3 has 13 residues. CDR3 DNA sequence: TGCAACATTGGGTGGGCCTGGGGCGGTGAGCAGTTCTTC. Its translation is CNIGWAWGGEQFF.

J is TRBJ2-2 and V is TRBV4-1; TRBD2 matches at 7 bases. Germline V lookup: CDR1 MGHRA, CDR2 YSYEKL. This CDR3 comprises 16 residues. Trimming removed 1 base from V and 7 bases from J; junction bases left unmatched: 9. CDR3 sequence reads: CASSQVLGGGGGELFF. CDR3 DNA sequence: TGCGCCAGCAGCCAAGTGTTAGGAGGCGGGGGCGGGGAGCTGTTTTTT.

CDR3 region: CASKREEVGDTQYF. CDR3 nucleotides: TGTGCCAGCAAACGGGAGGAAGTCGGAGATACGCAGTATTTT. The chain uses TRBV6-4 and TRBJ2-3; 7 nucleotides line up with TRBD2. The CDR3 totals 14 residues. With 7 bases clipped from V and 5 bases from J, the junction kept 9 bases outside the gene matches. Looked up from germline, CDR1 is MRHNA and CDR2 is SNTAGT.

This chain's CDR3 is CSAQGDTEAFF. The CDR3 DNA reads as TGCAGTGCCCAGGGGGACACTGAAGCTTTCTTT. The chain joins TRBV20-1 to TRBJ1-1; 7 bases agree with TRBD1. V gave up 6 bases and J gave up 3 bases; unmatched junction bases: 1. Germline V gene lookup returns CDR1 DFQATT and CDR2 SNEGSKA (reference sequence). The CDR3 sequence is 11 residues long.

V is TRBV3-1 and J is TRBJ1-1, with D hard to call. Germline V gene lookup returns CDR1 LGHDT and CDR2 YNNKEL (reference sequence). Deletions cut 5 bases from V and 1 base from J, with 14 bases between. There are 15 residues in the CDR3. CDR3 nucleotide sequence: TGTGCCAGCAGCAACATAGGCGGGTCGAACACTGAAGCTTTCTTT. This sequence encodes CASSNIGGSNTEAFF.

The rearrangement links TRBV18 to TRBJ1-1; TRBD1 matches 9 bases. J lost 8 bases, V lost 4 bases, and 2 bases had no gene match. From germline, CDR1 is KGHSH and CDR2 LQKENI. The CDR3 is made up of 12 amino acids. The CDR3 loop reads CASSLDRGEAFF. The CDR3 DNA reads TGTGCCAGCTCACTTGACAGGGGGGAAGCTTTCTTT.

The chain recombines TRBV3-1 with TRBJ2-3; a weak D match, TRBD2 (5 bases). The CDR3 totals 13 residues. The V gene lost 3 bases and the J gene lost 2 bases, with 6 bases spanning the gap. CDR1 and CDR2 (germline): LGHDT, YNNKEL (reference sequence). CDR3 loop: CASSQTNTDTQYF. The DNA for the CDR3 is TGTGCCAGCAGCCAGACTAACACAGATACGCAGTATTTT.

The rearrangement joins TRBV4-2 to TRBJ2-2; a weak D match, TRBD2 (5 bases). Germline V gene lookup returns CDR1 LGHNA and CDR2 YNFKEQ. Trimming shortened V by 3 bases and J by 6 bases, and 11 bases separated the two germline ends. The CDR3 runs 14 residues. CDR3 amino acids: CASSQGASPGELFF. The CDR3 DNA sequence: TGTGCCAGCAGCCAGGGAGCGAGCCCCGGGGAGCTGTTTTTT.

V and J are TRBV2 and TRBJ2-7, with a possible D match to TRBD1 (5 bases). The V end lost 5 bases, the J end lost 7 bases, and 15 bases lay between the germline ends. This CDR3 comprises 13 residues. Germline V gene data show CDR1 as SNHLY and CDR2 as FYNNEI. Here the CDR3 DNA reads TGTGCCAGCAGTTCTTACAGGTCTTCGGAGCAGTACTTC. It is translated as CASSSYRSSEQYF.

The CDR3 sequence: CSATRGNYGYTF. CDR3 coding DNA: TGCAGCGCCACCAGGGGCAACTATGGCTACACCTTC. V usage is TRBV29-1 and J usage is TRBJ1-2; perhaps TRBD1 as D (6 bases). V lost 7 bases and J lost 2, with 11 bases in between. Germline CDR1 SQVTM, CDR2 ANQGSEA. This CDR3 contains 12 residues. Full variable domain (missing parts from reference TRBV29-1 and TRBJ1-2): SAVISQKPSRDICQRGTSLTIQCQVDSQVTMMFWYRQQPGQSLTLIATANQGSEATYESGFVIDKFPISRPNLTFSTLTVSNMSPEDSSIYLCSATRGNYGYTFGSGTRLTVV.

V gene TRBV3-1 combines with J gene TRBJ1-1, with a weak D call TRBD1 (6 bases). This CDR3 has 11 residues. V lost 5 bases to trimming and J lost 8 bases, with 9 bases between them. Germline values: CDR1 LGHDT, CDR2 YNNKEL (reference sequence). Written as DNA, the CDR3 is TGTGCCAGCAGCGGGACACGGGAAGCTTTCTTT. It specifies CASSGTREAFF.

The gene calls are TRBV7-9 and TRBJ1-2; no clear D. The CDR3 consists of 14 residues. V gave up 1 base and J gave up 2 bases, with 8 bases separating them. Germline V gene sequence: CDR1 SEHNR, CDR2 FQNEAQ (reference sequence). The CDR3: CASSLGEVNYGYTF. The CDR3 coding sequence is TGTGCCAGCAGCTTAGGGGAAGTAAACTATGGCTACACCTTC.

V gene TRBV3-1 combines with J gene TRBJ2-1; D possibly uses TRBD1 or TRBD2 (5 bases each). This CDR3 is built from 16 residues. V shed 3 bases and J shed 0 bases, with 12 bases lying between them. Germline assignment: CDR1 LGHDT and CDR2 YNNKEL (reference sequence). The CDR3 nucleotides are TGTGCCAGCAGCCAGTGGGGACGGAACTCCTACAATGAGCAGTTCTTC. Translation gives CASSQWGRNSYNEQFF.

The chain links TRBV4-1 to TRBJ1-6, with no clear D. CDR3 length equals 15 residues. V was pared by 6 bases and J by 5 bases, with 14 bases between. Germline assignment: CDR1 MGHRA and CDR2 YSYEKL. Here the CDR3 reads CASSHGLQNNSPLHF. Here the CDR3 DNA reads TGCGCCAGCAGTCACGGTTTACAGAATAATTCACCCCTCCACTTT.